The rows below give T cell receptor beta chains drawn from one sample of a study of T cell repertoires in cytomegalovirus infection. TCRdb re-called the reads through MiXCR, storing one row per CDR3 protein. In the table there are around 320,000 distinct CDR3 sequences, over 7.5% of which are singletons. Sequenced input: PBMCs. Source of these receptors: a human donor in good health (CMV status not recorded). Some clones in this sample may be carry-over from other donors' samples. CDR3s include the opening cysteine and the closing phenylalanine or tryptophan. The order of the fields is CDR3 length, D gene, clone size, J gene, V gene, CDR3 protein, CDR3 DNA. A D gene is named only where the DNA matches it firmly. Clone size is not always given. Where it is, it says once, few, many or a class for expanded clones.

>15|TRBD2|few|TRBJ2-3|TRBV12-3/TRBV12-4
CASSLGDGGADTQYF
TGTGCCAGCAGTCTCGGGGATGGGGGGGCAGATACGCAGTATTTT
>14|.|few|TRBJ2-1|TRBV6-1
CASSEVGTYNEQFF
TGTGCCAGCAGTGAAGTTGGGACCTACAATGAGCAGTTCTTC
>14|.|few|TRBJ1-2|TRBV7-8
CASSANRVTYGYTF
TGTGCCAGCAGCGCCAACAGGGTAACCTATGGCTACACCTTC
>14|.|few|TRBJ2-7|TRBV27
CASSQRRGMDEQYF
TGTGCCAGCAGTCAAAGGAGGGGTATGGACGAGCAGTACTTC
>13|.|many|TRBJ2-1|TRBV7-2
CASSYGTYNEQFF
TGTGCCAGCAGCTACGGCACGTACAATGAGCAGTTCTTC
>17|TRBD2|many|TRBJ2-1|TRBV10-1
CASSDYTTSGRTNEQFF
TGCGCCAGCAGTGATTATACGACTAGCGGGAGAACCAATGAGCAGTTCTTC
>16|TRBD1|few|TRBJ2-2|TRBV19
CASSIEQGFNTGELFF
TGTGCCAGTAGTATTGAACAGGGGTTTAACACCGGGGAGCTGTTTTTT
>15|.|many|TRBJ2-1|TRBV7-2
CASSLGGTRFNEQFF
TGTGCCAGCAGCTTAGGGGGGACTCGGTTCAATGAGCAGTTCTTC
>14|.|few|TRBJ2-1|TRBV5-4
CASSWRRGDNEQFF
TGTGCCAGCAGCTGGAGGCGGGGAGACAATGAGCAGTTCTTC
>16|TRBD2|.|TRBJ2-5|TRBV20-1
CSASPTSGSIGETQYF
TGCAGTGCTAGCCCGACTAGCGGGAGTATTGGAGAGACCCAGTACTTC
>16|.|.|TRBJ2-1|TRBV4-3
CASSQDLSGSYNEQFF
TGCGCCAGCAGCCAAGATCTCAGCGGCTCCTACAATGAGCAGTTCTTC
>16|.|few|TRBJ1-2|TRBV4-3
CASSYTRAAVNYGYTF
TGCGCCAGCAGCTACACCCGAGCGGCAGTGAACTATGGCTACACCTTC
>14|.|few|TRBJ1-1|TRBV10-3
CAISVGQMNTEAFF
TGTGCCATCAGTGTAGGCCAGATGAACACTGAAGCTTTCTTT
>18|.|many|TRBJ2-1|TRBV18
CASSPLSPSLSSYNEQFF
TGTGCCAGCTCACCATTATCCCCATCCCTGAGCTCCTACAATGAGCAGTTCTTC
>15|TRBD2|many|TRBJ2-1|TRBV19
CASRRASGNYNEQFF
TGTGCCAGTAGGCGGGCTAGCGGGAATTACAATGAGCAGTTCTTC
>14|TRBD2|many|TRBJ2-3|TRBV12-3/TRBV12-4
CASILSGGADTQYF
TGTGCCAGCATTCTTAGCGGGGGGGCAGATACGCAGTATTTT
>18|TRBD2|few|TRBJ2-1|TRBV7-3
CASSLMPLAGAVNNEQFF
TGTGCCAGCAGCTTAATGCCTCTAGCGGGAGCAGTTAACAATGAGCAGTTCTTC
>14|.|many|TRBJ2-5|TRBV7-9
CASSFRDNKETQYF
TGTGCCAGCAGCTTTCGGGACAACAAAGAGACCCAGTACTTC
>15|.|many|TRBJ2-3|TRBV7-9
CASSLRGASTDTQYF
TGTGCCAGCAGCTTACGTGGAGCTAGCACAGATACGCAGTATTTT
>15|.|few|TRBJ2-1|TRBV2
CASSGGHRSYNEQFF
TGTGCCAGCAGTGGAGGACACCGCTCCTACAATGAGCAGTTCTTC
>18|TRBD2|.|TRBJ2-2|TRBV9
CASSHDPGLAGDTGELFF
TGTGCCAGCAGCCACGATCCGGGACTAGCGGGAGATACCGGGGAGCTGTTTTTT
>23|TRBD1|many|TRBJ1-6|TRBV28
CASSFSGQGYHPNPSSYNSPLHF
TGTGCCAGCAGTTTTTCCGGACAGGGATACCATCCGAACCCAAGCTCCTATAATTCACCCCTCCACTTT
>11|.|few|TRBJ1-1|TRBV6-5
CASTQGTEAFF
TGTGCCAGCACCCAGGGGACTGAAGCTTTCTTT
>15|.|few|TRBJ1-4|TRBV6-5
CASSYSSGWAEKLFF
TGTGCCAGCAGTTACTCGTCAGGGTGGGCGGAAAAACTGTTTTTT
>19|TRBD2|many|TRBJ2-1|TRBV7-9
CASSPMDRGGLAGGPEQFF
TGTGCCAGCAGCCCAATGGACAGGGGAGGACTAGCGGGGGGGCCTGAGCAGTTCTTC
>13|.|.|TRBJ1-5|TRBV6-5
CASSPTRGQPQHF
TGTGCCAGCAGTCCTACCAGGGGACAGCCCCAGCATTTT
>16|TRBD1|many|TRBJ1-5|TRBV12-3/TRBV12-4
CASSYGGGGRRQPQHF
TGTGCCAGCAGTTATGGCGGAGGGGGCAGAAGGCAGCCCCAGCATTTT
>15|.|many|TRBJ1-1|TRBV7-6
CASSPCMGCRTEAFF
TGTGCCAGCAGCCCTTGCATGGGGTGCCGCACTGAAGCTTTCTTT
>16|.|.|TRBJ1-5|TRBV20-1
CSARAPGAGANQPQHF
TGCAGTGCTAGAGCCCCCGGGGCAGGGGCCAATCAGCCCCAGCATTTT
>13|.|.|TRBJ1-2|TRBV19
CASTTRVHYGYTF
TGTGCCAGTACTACCAGGGTTCACTATGGCTACACCTTC
>14|.|many|TRBJ2-3|TRBV7-2
CASSSGRSTDTQYF
TGTGCCAGCAGCTCTGGGAGAAGCACAGATACGCAGTATTTT
>15|TRBD1|few|TRBJ2-3|TRBV20-1
CSAQYRTGMYDTQYF
TGCAGTGCACAGTACCGGACAGGGATGTACGATACGCAGTATTTT
>15|TRBD1|few|TRBJ1-2|TRBV15
CATSPRTGAPYGYTF
TGTGCCACCAGCCCCCGAACAGGGGCGCCCTATGGCTACACCTTC
>16|TRBD2|many|TRBJ2-3|TRBV11-2
CASSLAGLATTDTQYF
TGTGCCAGCAGCTTAGCTGGACTAGCTACCACAGATACGCAGTATTTT
>17|.|many|TRBJ1-6|TRBV7-8
CASSLLIALNYNSPLHF
TGTGCCAGCAGCCTTCTTATTGCATTAAATTATAATTCACCCCTCCACTTT
>15|.|few|TRBJ2-7|TRBV19
CASSPTVVSTYEQYF
TGTGCCAGTAGTCCTACAGTAGTCTCCACCTACGAGCAGTACTTC
>14|.|few|TRBJ2-7|TRBV18
CASSPPAGIGEQYF
TGTGCCAGCTCACCACCGGCGGGGATCGGCGAGCAGTACTTC
>12|.|many|TRBJ2-7|TRBV5-5
CASSLQTYEQYF
TGTGCCAGCAGCTTACAGACCTACGAGCAGTACTTC
>13|.|few|TRBJ2-1|TRBV15
CATSRATEYEQFF
TGTGCCACCAGCAGAGCGACGGAGTATGAGCAGTTCTTC
>16|.|few|TRBJ1-1|TRBV6-6
CASSPQGQWVNTEAFF
TGTGCCAGCAGCCCACAGGGTCAGTGGGTGAACACTGAAGCTTTCTTT
>15|.|many|TRBJ2-3|TRBV7-2
CASRKRDPSTDTQYF
TGTGCCAGCAGAAAAAGGGACCCAAGCACAGATACGCAGTATTTT
>15|.|many|TRBJ2-3|TRBV12-3/TRBV12-4
CASSNPGVWTDTQYF
TGTGCCAGCAGCAACCCCGGGGTATGGACAGATACGCAGTATTTT
>15|TRBD1|few|TRBJ2-7|TRBV7-3
CASSFRDRGLYEQYF
TGTGCCAGCAGCTTCCGGGACAGGGGGCTATACGAGCAGTACTTC
>16|.|.|TRBJ2-1|TRBV6-6
CASSYGAGNSYNEQFF
TGTGCCAGCAGTTACGGGGCAGGGAACTCCTACAATGAGCAGTTCTTC
>16|.|many|TRBJ2-1|TRBV10-3
CAISESTGGHTNEQFF
TGTGCCATCAGTGAGTCGACGGGGGGCCATACCAATGAGCAGTTCTTC
>14|TRBD2|many|TRBJ2-3|TRBV6-1
CASSPRTRTDTQYF
TGTGCCAGCAGTCCTCGGACTAGAACAGATACGCAGTATTTT
>17|TRBD2|.|TRBJ2-2|TRBV6-6
CASRHELAGGPTGELFF
TGTGCCAGCAGACACGAACTAGCGGGAGGACCCACCGGGGAGCTGTTTTTT
>19|TRBD1|many|TRBJ2-5|TRBV7-2
CASSQYRTGAFFLQETQYF
TGTGCCAGCAGCCAATATCGGACAGGCGCATTCTTCCTCCAAGAGACCCAGTACTTC
>12|.|.|TRBJ1-1|TRBV20-1
CSPWTRNTEAFF
TGCAGCCCCTGGACCAGAAACACTGAAGCTTTCTTT
>15|TRBD2|few|TRBJ2-7|TRBV14
CASSHHRRGAYEQYF
TGTGCCAGCAGCCACCACCGGCGGGGGGCCTACGAGCAGTACTTC
>15|TRBD2|.|TRBJ2-5|TRBV27
CASSQGLAEAETQYF
TGTGCCAGCAGTCAGGGACTAGCGGAGGCGGAGACCCAGTACTTC
>13|TRBD1|few|TRBJ1-6|TRBV12-3/TRBV12-4
CASSTGVNSPLHF
TGTGCCAGCAGCACAGGGGTTAATTCACCCCTCCACTTT
>13|TRBD2|many|TRBJ2-1|TRBV7-2
CASSKTSGRSQFF
TGTGCCAGCAGCAAGACTAGCGGGAGATCGCAGTTCTTC
>14|TRBD1|.|TRBJ2-7|TRBV2
CASSVQGPSHEQYF
TGTGCCAGCAGTGTACAGGGGCCCTCCCACGAGCAGTACTTC
>15|.|few|TRBJ1-6|TRBV5-1
CASSPIQGANSPLHF
TGCGCCAGCAGCCCCATACAGGGCGCAAATTCACCCCTCCACTTT
>13|.|many|TRBJ2-3|TRBV28
CASSSRQSDTQYF
TGTGCCAGCAGTTCTCGACAGTCCGATACGCAGTATTTT
>17|TRBD1|many|TRBJ1-5|TRBV7-2
CASSTYDREAGNQPQHF
TGTGCCAGCAGTACATATGACAGGGAAGCAGGCAATCAGCCCCAGCATTTT